Sequencing of this T cell receptor (beta chain) was carried out in a study of T cells in Graves' hyperthyroidism and ophthalmopathy. General study points: Among clonotypes expanded in thyroid above 0.001, most were also found in blood. Ophthalmopathy got predicted by the model a median approximately 6.3 months before its onset.

This clonotype has only a few counts. What it binds is unknown. Exclusion of patients followed from uncontrolled infection, other autoimmune disease, pregnancy or lactation. V shed 10 bases, J shed 3 bases, and the junction held 16 bases outside the gene matches. Germline loops: CDR1 MNHEY, CDR2 SMNVEV (reference sequence). The CDR3 runs 16 residues. RNA transcripts were the template for amplifying TCR beta CDR3 regions. TCR CDR3 underwent first-round RT-PCR with the HTBI primer set. MiXCR was run by TCRdb on the multiplex PCR reads, yielding one entry per CDR3 protein. The sample holds 500,000 or so distinct CDR3 sequences, approximately 17% seen once.

The TCR comes from a woman aged 18-30 years with Graves' ophthalmopathy. J is TRBJ2-7 and V is TRBV27; 9 bases map to TRBD1. Sequencing used blood. The CDR3: CATMSRDRVGDYEQYF. In nucleotides, the CDR3 is TGTGCCACCATGTCCCGGGACAGGGTCGGAGACTACGAGCAGTACTTC.